This TCR beta chain was retrieved from a study of graft-versus-host responses after intestinal transplantation. Note on this clone: The antigen is undetermined. The sample has other DNA sequences that encode this CDR3 too.

The CDR3 length is 14 residues. Study outcomes and limitations: Present in recipient marrow, GvH clones included some that appeared first in ileum or blood.

Measured with immunoSEQ multiplex PCR; TCRdb has only the in-frame clones, and not every one. The sample has roughly 100,000 clones; approximately 93% are singletons. The receptor was isolated from a human donor who received an intestinal transplant. Sample: unstimulated CD8+ T cells sorted from spleen or lymph node cells, taken before intestinal transplant. V gene TRBV21-1 combines with J gene TRBJ2-3; TRBD2, the table's D call, lacks a check against the DNA. TRBV21-1 is annotated as a pseudogene. The CDR3 region is CASSKGLLTDTQYF. CDR3 coding DNA: TGTGCCAGCAGCAAGGGACTTTTGACAGATACGCAGTATTTT.